This entry describes one T cell receptor beta chain. The antigen remains unidentified. The germline V gene has CDR1 MNHEY and CDR2 SVGAGI. Trimming took off 2 bases at V and 1 base at J, with 15 bases between the two ends. The CDR3 runs 16 residues. The data stem from a study of cytomegalovirus exposure and HLA in healthy donors. Points from the study as a whole: About 87% or about 30% of the time was how often most TCR beta V segments were productive, according to an earlier analysis.

The PCR contained 60 Vbeta and 13 Jbeta primers. Sequenced by immunoSEQ multiplex PCR; TCRdb stores in-frame clones only, minus some. The sample lists 150,000 or so clones; 70% to 80% were seen once. Sequenced sample: PBMCs. The clonotype was recovered from a man in his thirties or forties in good health and CMV-seronegative. V gene TRBV6-5 combines with J gene TRBJ2-7; tentatively, D is TRBD1 (6 bases). The CDR3 DNA follows: TGTGCCAGCAGTTACGGCTCAGGGGTGGTGTCCTACGAGCAGTACTTC. Its translation: CASSYGSGVVSYEQYF.